The 17 T cell receptor beta chains in this list originate from one sample, sequenced in a study of blood T cell repertoires in COVID-19. Profiling relied on immunoSEQ multiplex PCR, and the TCRdb table lists in-frame clones only, not all of them. The top ten clones hold approximately 4.1% of a sample with tens of thousands of clones, 65% to 85% of them seen once. The sequenced sample was peripheral blood. The receptors originated from a woman aged 60-70 years with acute or convalescent COVID-19.

The chain employs TRBV6-1 and TRBJ1-2, with 7 bases aligning to TRBD1. Germline assignment: CDR1 MNHNS and CDR2 SASEGT. The CDR3 has 13 amino acids. The V gene end was trimmed by 1 base and the J gene end by 8 bases; junction bases not matched to a gene: 4. CDR3 protein: CASSEVRDRGYTF. CDR3 sequence (DNA): TGTGCCAGCAGTGAAGTCCGGGACAGAGGCTACACCTTC.

J is TRBJ2-1 and V is TRBV28; 10 nucleotides line up with TRBD2. Germline V gene data show CDR1 as MDHEN and CDR2 as SYDVKM. This CDR3 region has 13 residues. V dropped 5 bases and J dropped 7; count of bases not matched to a gene: 2. The chain's CDR3 is CASSSGGANEQFF. Written as DNA, the CDR3 is TGTGCCAGCAGTAGCGGGGGGGCTAATGAGCAGTTCTTC. Full variable domain (outside the CDR3, taken from reference TRBV28 and TRBJ2-1): DVKVTQSSRYLVKRTGEKVFLECVQDMDHENMFWYRQDPGLGLRLIYFSYDVKMKEKGDIPEGYSVSREKKERFSLILESASTNQTSMYLCASSSGGANEQFFGPGTRLTVL.

This clone was counted a single time. V gene TRBV30 combines with J gene TRBJ2-7; D may be TRBD2 (5 bases). CDR1 is GTSNPN, CDR2 SVGIG, per germline (reference sequence). There are 12 residues in the CDR3. Trimming removed 2 bases at V and 1 base at J, with 6 bases between. Here the CDR3 reads CAWSRDSYEQYF. The CDR3, as DNA: TGTGCCTGGAGTCGGGATTCCTACGAGCAGTACTTC.

The rearrangement links TRBV6-5 to TRBJ1-5; D unresolved. This CDR3 contains 14 residues. V was shortened by 5 bases and J by 3 bases, with 11 bases between the two germline ends. Germline V lookup: CDR1 MNHEY, CDR2 SVGAGI. CDR3 sequence: CASSTRQANQPQHF. CDR3 DNA sequence: TGTGCCAGCAGTACCCGCCAGGCCAATCAGCCCCAGCATTTT.

The rearrangement joins TRBV2 to TRBJ1-2, with 7 nucleotides matching TRBD1. The V and J ends lost 3 bases and 10 bases, in that order; junction bases with no gene match: 8. The CDR3 sequence is 13 residues long. Germline CDR1 is SNHLY and CDR2 is FYNNEI. Here the CDR3 reads CASSDSGTAYYTF. CDR3 DNA: TGTGCCAGCAGTGACTCCGGGACAGCGTACTACACCTTC. Together with reference TRBV2 and TRBJ1-2, the CDR3 gives the full variable domain: EPEVTQTPSHQVTQMGQEVILRCVPISNHLYFYWYRQILGQKVEFLVSFYNNEISEKSEIFDDQFSVERPDGSNFTLKIRSTKLEDSAMYFCASSDSGTAYYTFGSGTRLTVV.

The chain employs TRBV3-1 (or the pseudogene TRBV3-2) and TRBJ1-4; no clear D. V was clipped by 8 bases and J by 5 bases, with 15 bases between them. The length of the CDR3 is 14 residues. Germline loops: CDR1 LGHDT, CDR2 YNNKEL (reference sequence). The CDR3 DNA is TGTGCCAGCCGCCTCATGAGTTCGAATGAAAAACTGTTTTTT. Translating gives CASRLMSSNEKLFF.

The chain is built from TRBV9 and TRBJ1-5; 9 positions match TRBD1. Germline CDR1 reads SGDLS; CDR2 reads YYNGEE. Trimming took 5 bases from V and 7 from J; bases not matched to a gene: 16. This CDR3 has 17 amino acids. The CDR3 DNA sequence: TGTGCCAGCAGTGCCGGGACAGGGCCCCCGATAGGGCAGCCCCAGCATTTT. Amino acids: CASSAGTGPPIGQPQHF. The full variable domain, rest sourced from reference TRBV9 and TRBJ1-5, is DSGVTQTPKHLITATGQRVTLRCSPRSGDLSVYWYQQSLDQGLQFLIQYYNGEERAKGNILERFSAQQFPDLHSELNLSSLELGDSALYFCASSAGTGPPIGQPQHFGDGTRLSIL.

This clone was recorded only once. This rearrangement joins TRBV7-9 to TRBJ1-3; D remains ambiguous. Between the trimmed V and J ends, which lost 1 base and 4 bases, there was a span of 5 bases. The CDR3 has 13 amino acids. The germline CDR1 and CDR2 sequences are SEHNR and FQNEAQ (reference sequence). CDR3 nucleotides: TGTGCCAGCAGCTTAGTACAGGGAAACACCATATATTTT. Its protein product is CASSLVQGNTIYF.

The CDR3 is CASSIRAGLSSYEQYF. CDR3 DNA sequence: TGTGCCAGTAGTATAAGGGCAGGGCTGAGCTCCTACGAGCAGTACTTC. The rearrangement links TRBV19 to TRBJ2-7, with D possibly being TRBD1 (5 bases). CDR1 and CDR2 from the germline V gene are LNHDA and SQIVND (reference sequence). V was cut by 2 bases and J by 0 bases, with 14 bases left in between. CDR3 size: 16 residues.

The chain couples TRBV6-5 to TRBJ1-1; D not resolved. Germline CDR1 reads MNHEY; CDR2 reads SVGAGI. The CDR3 runs 13 residues. The V end was cut by 2 bases, the J end by 3 bases, with 7 bases between. For the CDR3, the DNA is TGTGCCAGCAGTTACCGGGAAGACACTGAAGCTTTCTTT. Translated, it gives CASSYREDTEAFF.

CDR3 loop: CASSLQSGTGGYEQYF. The DNA of the CDR3 is TGTGCCAGCAGCTTGCAATCCGGGACAGGGGGCTACGAGCAGTACTTC. The chain combines TRBV5-5 with TRBJ2-7; 11 bases line up with TRBD1. Trimming removed 1 base from V and 3 bases from J; junction bases left unmatched: 6. This CDR3 has 16 residues. Germline CDR1 and CDR2: SGHKS and YYEKEE (reference sequence). The whole variable domain, filled in from reference TRBV5-5 and TRBJ2-7, reads DAGVTQSPTHLIKTRGQQVTLRCSPISGHKSVSWYQQVLGQGPQFIFQYYEKEERGRGNFPDRFSARQFPNYSSELNVNALLLGDSALYLCASSLQSGTGGYEQYFGPGTRLTVT.

The gene calls are TRBV5-5 and TRBJ2-1; 11 bases agree with TRBD2. The CDR3 consists of 16 residues. From germline, CDR1 is SGHKS and CDR2 YYEKEE (reference sequence). J was trimmed by 8 bases and V by 4 bases; bases with no gene match: 11. The CDR3 here is CASSTRFSGGAHEQFF. For the CDR3, the DNA is TGTGCCAGCAGCACCCGGTTTAGCGGGGGGGCCCATGAGCAGTTCTTC.

This chain joins TRBV19 and TRBJ2-1; 7 nucleotides match TRBD1. This CDR3 comprises 15 residues. The junction had 5 bases not matched to a gene; V was cut back by 1 base and J by 5 bases. Germline CDR1 is LNHDA and CDR2 is SQIVND (reference sequence). CDR3 region: CASSIARGLNNEQFF. DNA of the CDR3: TGTGCCAGTAGTATAGCGAGGGGGCTTAACAATGAGCAGTTCTTC. Using reference TRBV19 and TRBJ2-1 for the parts outside the CDR3, the full variable domain is DGGITQSPKYLFRKEGQNVTLSCEQNLNHDAMYWYRQDPGQGLRLIYYSQIVNDFQKGDIAEGYSVSREKKESFPLTVTSAQKNPTAFYLCASSIARGLNNEQFFGPGTRLTVL.

The chain recombines TRBV2 with TRBJ1-5; D call uncertain. V was shortened by 2 bases and J by 2 bases, with 13 bases between the two germline ends. Germline V gives CDR1 SNHLY, CDR2 FYNNEI. The CDR3 length is 16 residues. The CDR3 sequence: CASSEMAGLGNQPQHF. CDR3 nucleotides: TGTGCCAGCAGTGAAATGGCGGGTTTAGGCAATCAGCCCCAGCATTTT.

This clone was found once. The chain couples TRBV3-1 (or the pseudogene TRBV3-2) to TRBJ2-2; TRBD2 matches 7 bases. CDR1 is LGHDT, CDR2 YNNKEL, per germline (reference sequence). The junction had 3 bases not matched to a gene; V was cut back by 3 bases and J by 5 bases. CDR3 length: 14 residues. The CDR3 nucleotides read TGTGCCAGCAGCCACCGCGGGGGAACCGGGGAGCTGTTTTTT. Its protein product is CASSHRGGTGELFF.

The V gene is TRBV7-9, the J gene TRBJ2-7, with D tentatively TRBD2 (5 bases). The ends were cut back, 2 bases at V and 2 bases at J, with 7 bases in the middle. This CDR3 is 13 amino acids long. The germline V gene encodes CDR1 SEHNR and CDR2 FQNEAQ (reference sequence). The CDR3, as DNA: TGTGCCAGCAGCTTACCCGGGACCTACGAGCAGTACTTC. Protein: CASSLPGTYEQYF.

CDR3 residues: CASARTGDRETQYF. The CDR3 DNA reads TGTGCCAGCGCCCGGACAGGGGACAGGGAGACCCAGTACTTC. The chain joins TRBV2 to TRBJ2-5, with 9 bases lining up with TRBD1. Trimming cost V 8 bases and J 5 bases; bases outside gene matches: 9. The CDR3 has 14 residues. The germline CDR1 and CDR2 sequences are SNHLY and FYNNEI.